A selection of T cell receptor beta chains follows, all from one sample in a study of identical twins. Via MiXCR, TCRdb re-called the 5' RACE reads, giving one row per CDR3 protein. The sample shows about 210,000 distinct CDR3 sequences, less than 9.5% of them seen only once. Sequencing was done on a sample of memory (CD45RO+) T cells sorted from blood. The receptors were gathered from a woman younger than 30 in good health. CDR3s include the opening cysteine and the closing phenylalanine or tryptophan. D genes are given only for firm matches. Only some rows state a clone size, as once, few, many or a class for expanded clones.

TRBV7-6	.	.	TRBJ2-1	TGTGCCAGCAGCCCCCGGGGCAGGAGACAAGACAATGAGCAGTTCTTC	CASSPRGRRQDNEQFF
TRBV11-2	.	TRBD1	TRBJ1-5	TGTGCCAGCAGCTTAGATCGGGACAGGGGAAGCAGTCCCAATCAGCCCCAGCATTTT	CASSLDRDRGSSPNQPQHF
TRBV20-1	.	.	TRBJ2-7	TGCAGTGCTAGCGTTCAGGCGACCTACGAGCAGTACTTC	CSASVQATYEQYF
TRBV2	.	.	TRBJ2-2	TGTGCCAGCAGTCGGGACGGCGGGGAGCTGTTTTTT	CASSRDGGELFF
TRBV5-1	few	TRBD1	TRBJ1-3	TGCGCCAGCAGCCCTAGGACAGGGGGCTCTGGAAACACCATATATTTT	CASSPRTGGSGNTIYF
TRBV6-1	.	TRBD2	TRBJ2-7	TGTGCCAGCAGCCGAAGCGGGAGCGCCTACGAGCAGTACTTC	CASSRSGSAYEQYF
TRBV24-1	many	.	TRBJ2-1	TGTGCCACCAGTGATTTTCCGTACAATGAGCAGTTCTTC	CATSDFPYNEQFF
TRBV10-3	many	TRBD2	TRBJ2-1	TGTGCCATCAGTGAGTTGACTAGCGGGGGCTCCTACAATGAGCAGTTCTTC	CAISELTSGGSYNEQFF
TRBV7-2	.	.	TRBJ2-3	TGTGCCAGCAGCTTAGCTTTTAGCACAGATACGCAGTATTTT	CASSLAFSTDTQYF
TRBV29-1	.	.	TRBJ2-3	TGCAGCGTTGATAGGATTCGGCCAAGCGACACGCAGTATTTT	CSVDRIRPSDTQYF